This T cell receptor (beta chain) was sequenced for a study of breast tumors, draining lymph nodes, adjacent tissues. This clonotype was detected only a few times. Its antigen is unknown. Overall study findings and caveats: Data only fit, rather than demonstrated, lymph node origin of most tumor T cells.

One entry per CDR3 protein results from TCRdb running MiXCR on the multiplex PCR reads. The sample yields under 75,000 distinct CDR3 sequences, approximately 62% seen once. The CDR3 has 16 amino acids. After removal of 4 bases from V and 7 bases from J, the junction contained 10 bases not matched to a gene. The germline V gene encodes CDR1 SGHKS and CDR2 YYEKEE (reference sequence). V is TRBV5-5 and J is TRBJ1-6; 8 bases map to TRBD1. This sequence originates from a female donor with breast cancer. Some clones in this sample may be carry-over from other donors' samples. Sequencing input: breast tumor tissue. DNA for the CDR3: TGTGCCAGCAGCCCCGACAGGGGACGGTGGAATTCACCCCTCCACTTT. This translates into CASSPDRGRWNSPLHF.